Following are 10 T cell receptor beta chains from one sample sequenced in a study of T cell repertoires in cytomegalovirus infection. These TCRs' antigens remain unknown. One entry per CDR3 protein, called by TCRdb with MiXCR from the reads. The table records 55,000 to 85,000 distinct CDR3 sequences, approximately 22% of them present only once. The sample here was CD8+ T cells from cultured PBMCs, taken from culture after CMV antigen stimulation. Receptors originate from a human donor in good health (CMV status not recorded). Some clones in this sample may be carry-over from other donors' samples.

This clonotype came up a few times. The chain recombines TRBV12-3 or TRBV12-4 with TRBJ2-3, with 8 nucleotides matching TRBD2. Trimming cost V 7 bases and J 4 bases; bases outside gene matches: 10. The CDR3 is made up of 15 amino acids. The CDR3 DNA is TGTGCCAGCACCTCCCCGGGGGGGCACCCAGATACGCAGTATTTT. Its protein product is CASTSPGGHPDTQYF.

The rearrangement joins TRBV7-6 to TRBJ1-5; weak D call: TRBD1 (5 bases). The CDR3 is made up of 16 amino acids. Germline V gene lookup returns CDR1 SGHVS and CDR2 FNYEAQ. V was cut by 2 bases and J by 2 bases, with 13 bases left in between. CDR3 nucleotide sequence: TGTGCCAGCAGCTTATGGGGGATAAGGGGCAATCAGCCCCAGCATTTT. Encoded protein: CASSLWGIRGNQPQHF. The full variable domain, completed using reference TRBV7-6 and TRBJ1-5, is GAGVSQSPRYKVTKRGQDVALRCDPISGHVSLYWYRQALGQGPEFLTYFNYEAQQDKSGLPNDRFSAERPEGSISTLTIQRTEQRDSAMYRCASSLWGIRGNQPQHFGDGTRLSIL.

In this sample, this clonotype turned up a few times. The rearrangement links TRBV11-3 to TRBJ2-3, with D unclear. This CDR3 region has 12 residues. From germline, CDR1 is SGHNT and CDR2 YENEEA. The ends were cut back, 1 base at V and 4 bases at J, with 3 bases in the middle. The CDR3 protein is CASSLVPDTQYF. CDR3 nucleotide sequence: TGTGCCAGCAGCTTAGTTCCAGATACGCAGTATTTT.

V gene TRBV7-7 combines with J gene TRBJ1-3; D call uncertain. This CDR3 is 20 amino acids long. V was pared by 0 bases and J by 0 bases, with 21 bases between. Germline CDR1 SSHAT, CDR2 FNYEAQ (reference sequence). CDR3 sequence reads: CASSLAPHEIGVYSGNTIYF. As DNA, the CDR3 is TGTGCCAGCAGCTTAGCCCCTCACGAGATCGGGGTCTACTCTGGAAACACCATATATTTT.

The chain couples TRBV4-3 to TRBJ2-1, with D tentatively TRBD2 (6 bases). CDR3 length equals 14 residues. Germline V gene data show CDR1 as LGHNA and CDR2 as YSLEER. V dropped 0 bases and J dropped 16 bases, with 19 bases sitting between them. CDR3 coding DNA: TGCGCCAGCAGCCAAGATCTGGAGGGGCGCCAATTATTCTTC. Amino acids: CASSQDLEGRQLFF.

The chain carries TRBV6-5 and TRBJ2-5; TRBD2 matches 7 bases. V shed 0 bases and J 5 bases; nucleotides not matched to a gene: 9. This CDR3 region has 16 residues. Germline V lookup: CDR1 MNHEY, CDR2 SVGAGI. The CDR3 DNA is TGTGCCAGCAGTTACTCCTGGGGGGGAGTCGGGGAGACCCAGTACTTC. Amino acids: CASSYSWGGVGETQYF.

The CDR3 bases are TGTGCCAGCAGCTTGCTGGGAGGACCCTCTGGAAACACCATATATTTT. The encoded protein is CASSLLGGPSGNTIYF. This chain uses TRBV7-9 with TRBJ1-3; no definite D call. The V and J ends lost 3 bases and 0 bases respectively, with 12 bases between them. This CDR3 region has 16 residues. Germline V gene lookup returns CDR1 SEHNR and CDR2 FQNEAQ (reference sequence).

Here the CDR3 reads CASSLASSGNTIYF. CDR3 sequence (DNA): TGTGCCAGCAGTTTGGCCTCCTCTGGAAACACCATATATTTT. The V call is TRBV12-3 or TRBV12-4, the J call TRBJ1-3; D not certain. V was pared by 3 bases and J by 0 bases, with 6 bases between. This CDR3 spans 14 amino acids.

V gene TRBV10-3 combines with J gene TRBJ1-5; TRBD1 aligns across 9 bases. From germline, CDR1 is ENHRY and CDR2 SYGVKD. Trimming at V came to 3 bases and at J to 4 bases, leaving 7 bases not matched to a gene. There are 16 residues in the CDR3. CDR3 DNA sequence: TGTGCCATCAGTGATAGGGACAGGGAGTCAAATCAGCCCCAGCATTTT. Protein product: CAISDRDRESNQPQHF.

This chain links TRBV4-2 with TRBJ2-5, with 7 positions matching TRBD1. CDR3 length: 16 amino acids. Germline V gene data show CDR1 as LGHNA and CDR2 as YNFKEQ. The V and J ends lost 4 bases and 0 bases, in that order; junction bases with no gene match: 8. The CDR3 here is CASSRGTEINQETQYF. For the CDR3, the DNA is TGTGCCAGCAGCCGAGGGACAGAAATAAACCAAGAGACCCAGTACTTC.